This entry lists 4 T cell receptor beta chains sequenced from one sample in a study of identical twins. TCRdb called the 5' RACE reads again in MiXCR, with one record for every CDR3 protein. The data hold about 690,000 distinct CDR3 sequences, with roughly 6% observed a single time. The source material was naive T cells sorted from blood. These receptor sequences come from a man younger than 35 in good health.

There are many counts of this clonotype. This chain connects TRBV6-5 to TRBJ1-4; D uncertain. The length of the CDR3 is 12 residues. Germline values: CDR1 MNHEY, CDR2 SVGAGI. Trimming took 2 bases from V and 4 from J, leaving 2 bases between them. CDR3: CASSYNNEKLFF. Here the CDR3 DNA reads TGTGCCAGCAGTTACAATAATGAAAAACTGTTTTTT.

This clonotype was counted many times. J is TRBJ2-1 and V is TRBV20-1; 9 bases line up with TRBD2. This CDR3 region has 15 residues. With V trimmed by 2 bases and J by 2 bases, 4 bases remained unmatched. Germline CDR1 and CDR2: DFQATT and SNEGSKA (reference sequence). CDR3 residues: CSARRTSDPYNEQFF. The CDR3 nucleotides read TGCAGTGCTAGACGGACTAGCGATCCCTACAATGAGCAGTTCTTC.

This clonotype was detected ten times or more. In nucleotides, the CDR3 is TGCGCCAGCAGTGCAGGCATCTCCACCGGGGAGCTGTTTTTT. Translated, it gives CASSAGISTGELFF. V gene TRBV10-1 combines with J gene TRBJ2-2; D remains ambiguous. Germline V gives CDR1 WNHNN, CDR2 SYGVQD (reference sequence). The CDR3 covers 14 residues. V gave up 4 bases and J gave up 4 bases, with 10 bases separating them.

The chain carries TRBV20-1 and TRBJ2-3, with D possibly being TRBD1 (5 bases). Germline CDR1 and CDR2: DFQATT and SNEGSKA (reference sequence). The length of the CDR3 is 12 residues. V lost 6 bases, J lost 2 bases, and 9 bases lay in between. This chain's CDR3 is CSALGATDTQYF. The DNA of the CDR3 is TGCAGTGCCCTTGGGGCCACAGATACGCAGTATTTT.